Below, 15 T cell receptor beta chains from the same sample are listed, as sequenced in a study of beta chain features in type 1 diabetes. Study-level findings and limits: All four CD4+ subsets from Type 1 diabetes patients carried moderately but significantly shorter TCRB CDR3s.

Reverse transcribing all isolated RNA meant expressed TCRB transcripts were sequenced. The repertoire was sequenced with immunoSEQ multiplex PCR; TCRdb's copy has only in-frame clones and lacks some. The table records around 41,000 clones, 66% of them present only once. Antigens of these TCRs are unknown. Sequenced sample: Tregs from blood. The receptor source for this set is a young man with type 1 diabetes. Some clones in this sample may be carry-over from other donors' samples.

V is TRBV2 and J is TRBJ2-1; 8 positions agree with TRBD2. The CDR3 contains 15 residues. Germline V gene lookup returns CDR1 SNHLY and CDR2 FYNNEI. V shed 5 bases and J 9 bases; nucleotides not matched to a gene: 12. The DNA of the CDR3 is TGTGCCAGCAGTCTAGCGGGTCGAATCCGCGGTGAGCAGTTCTTC. Residues: CASSLAGRIRGEQFF.

The chain employs TRBV27 and TRBJ2-1; D remains ambiguous. The CDR3 spans 13 residues. V was clipped by 6 bases and J by 9 bases, with 15 bases between them. Germline V gene data show CDR1 as MNHEY and CDR2 as SMNVEV (reference sequence). The CDR3 DNA is TGTGCCAGCAGCCAGGCTGCCCACGGTGAGCAGTTCTTC. It specifies CASSQAAHGEQFF.

V usage is TRBV25-1 and J usage is TRBJ2-2; 11 nucleotides agree with TRBD2. CDR1 and CDR2 (germline): MGHDK, SYGVNS. V lost 4 bases to trimming and J lost 1 base; unmatched junction nucleotides: 8. This CDR3 has 18 amino acids. Here the CDR3 reads CASSAPSGGPGNTGELFF. The CDR3 bases are TGTGCCAGCAGTGCACCTAGCGGGGGGCCCGGGAACACCGGGGAGCTGTTTTTT. The full variable domain, in which reference TRBV25-1 and TRBJ2-2 provide the parts outside the CDR3, is EADIYQTPRYLVIGTGKKITLECSQTMGHDKMYWYQQDPGMELHLIHYSYGVNSTEKGDLSSESTVSRIRTEHFPLTLESARPSHTSQYLCASSAPSGGPGNTGELFFGEGSRLTVL.

This chain links TRBV11-2 with TRBJ2-5; TRBD1 aligns across 10 bases. The junction had 2 bases not matched to a gene; V was cut back by 5 bases and J by 2 bases. This CDR3 comprises 14 residues. The germline CDR1 and CDR2 sequences are SGHAT and FQNNGV. Here the CDR3 reads CASSPGQGQETQYF. In nucleotides, the CDR3 is TGTGCCAGCAGCCCGGGACAGGGGCAAGAGACCCAGTACTTC.

The V call is TRBV7-9, the J call TRBJ2-1; tentative D call: TRBD1 (6 bases). The CDR3 has 13 amino acids. The V end lost 5 bases, the J end lost 7 bases, and 12 bases lay between the germline ends. Germline values: CDR1 SEHNR, CDR2 FQNEAQ (reference sequence). Here the CDR3 reads CASSTWTVNEQFF. CDR3 DNA: TGTGCCAGCAGCACCTGGACAGTAAATGAGCAGTTCTTC. The variable domain in full, with the rest retrieved from reference TRBV7-9 and TRBJ2-1, is DTGVSQNPRHKITKRGQNVTFRCDPISEHNRLYWYRQTLGQGPEFLTYFQNEAQLEKSRLLSDRFSAERPKGSFSTLEIQRTEQGDSAMYLCASSTWTVNEQFFGPGTRLTVL.

The V gene is TRBV7-6, the J gene TRBJ2-1; 10 bases are a match to TRBD2. Germline assignment: CDR1 SGHVS and CDR2 FNYEAQ. The CDR3 runs 15 residues. Unmatched junction bases numbered 13, after V lost 5 bases and J lost 12 bases. This CDR3 reads CASSQRSSGGRRQFF. The CDR3 DNA reads as TGTGCCAGCAGCCAAAGGTCTAGCGGGGGCCGGAGGCAGTTCTTC.

This chain links TRBV6-6 with TRBJ2-7; no reliable D call. V dropped 6 bases and J dropped 4 bases, with 10 bases sitting between them. Germline loops: CDR1 MNHNY, CDR2 SVGAGI (reference sequence). The CDR3 extends over 12 amino acids. CDR3 region: CASRIDGYEQYF. CDR3 sequence (DNA): TGTGCCAGCAGAATTGACGGGTACGAGCAGTACTTC.

V usage is TRBV25-1 and J usage is TRBJ1-1; 7 nucleotides align to TRBD1. The CDR3 covers 13 residues. Looked up from germline, CDR1 is MGHDK and CDR2 is SYGVNS. The V and J ends lost 4 bases and 9 bases, in that order; junction bases with no gene match: 8. The CDR3 protein is CASSVDWDSKAFF. DNA of the CDR3: TGTGCCAGCAGTGTGGATTGGGACAGTAAAGCTTTCTTT.

The V gene is TRBV19, the J gene TRBJ2-1; 10 nucleotides align to TRBD2. This CDR3 comprises 16 residues. Germline CDR1 reads LNHDA; CDR2 reads SQIVND (reference sequence). With 5 bases clipped from V and 5 bases from J, the junction kept 9 bases outside the gene matches. CDR3 loop: CASSPAASGGDNEQFF. The CDR3 DNA is TGTGCCAGTAGTCCGGCGGCTAGCGGGGGAGACAATGAGCAGTTCTTC. The full variable domain, in which reference TRBV19 and TRBJ2-1 provide the parts outside the CDR3, is DGGITQSPKYLFRKEGQNVTLSCEQNLNHDAMYWYRQDPGQGLRLIYYSQIVNDFQKGDIAEGYSVSREKKESFPLTVTSAQKNPTAFYLCASSPAASGGDNEQFFGPGTRLTVL.

This clone was seen only a few times. The J gene is TRBJ2-3, the V gene TRBV29-1, with TRBD2 matching 9 bases. V shed 5 bases, J shed 4 bases, and the junction held 7 bases outside the gene matches. The length of the CDR3 is 14 residues. CDR1 and CDR2 (germline): SQVTM, ANQGSEA. The CDR3 reads CSVNTQRGADTQYF. For the CDR3, the DNA is TGCAGCGTTAATACTCAGCGGGGGGCAGATACGCAGTATTTT.

The chain has TRBV7-2 and TRBJ2-2; a weak D match, TRBD1 (6 bases). The germline V and J ends were trimmed by 6 bases and 5 bases, with 19 bases remaining between them. This CDR3 spans 16 amino acids. Germline V gene lookup returns CDR1 SGHTA and CDR2 FQGNSA. The chain's CDR3 is CASSKSKGVLTGELFF. In DNA, the CDR3 is TGTGCCAGCAGTAAATCCAAGGGGGTGTTAACCGGGGAGCTGTTTTTT. Full variable domain (rest looked up from reference TRBV7-2 and TRBJ2-2): GAGVSQSPSNKVTEKGKDVELRCDPISGHTALYWYRQSLGQGLEFLIYFQGNSAPDKSGLPSDRFSAERTGGSVSTLTIQRTQQEDSAVYLCASSKSKGVLTGELFFGEGSRLTVL.

This clone has more than one count but fewer than ten. The chain links TRBV6-1 to TRBJ1-1; D call uncertain. The V end was cut by 6 bases, the J end by 13 bases, with 18 bases between. Germline V gene lookup returns CDR1 MNHNS and CDR2 SASEGT. This CDR3 comprises 12 residues. The CDR3 DNA is TGTGCCAGCAGGCCAGGCTTCTCCGAACTTTTCTTT. Translation: CASRPGFSELFF.

This chain joins TRBV5-4 and TRBJ2-1, with D possibly matching TRBD2 (5 bases). The CDR3 sequence is 17 residues long. The germline CDR1 and CDR2 sequences are SGHNT and YYREEE (reference sequence). V was shortened by 2 bases and J by 7 bases, with 22 bases between the two germline ends. The CDR3 DNA is TGTGCCAGCAGCTTTCCATCCGTCCCCTTGGCGGGTAATGAGCAGTTCTTC. Its translation: CASSFPSVPLAGNEQFF. The full variable domain, rest sourced from reference TRBV5-4 and TRBJ2-1, is ETGVTQSPTHLIKTRGQQVTLRCSSQSGHNTVSWYQQALGQGPQFIFQYYREEENGRGNFPPRFSGLQFPNYSSELNVNALELDDSALYLCASSFPSVPLAGNEQFFGPGTRLTVL.

This chain connects TRBV18 to TRBJ1-5; D call uncertain. The germline CDR1 and CDR2 sequences are KGHSH and LQKENI. Deletions cut 5 bases from V and 1 base from J, with 6 bases between. The CDR3 covers 13 residues. The CDR3 DNA sequence: TGTGCCAGCTCAGGTCAGAGCAATCAGCCCCAGCATTTT. Translating it yields CASSGQSNQPQHF.

The chain carries TRBV5-6 and TRBJ2-1; 10 bases fit TRBD2. Germline CDR1 reads SGHDT; CDR2 reads YYEEEE. This CDR3 has 17 amino acids. J gave up 4 bases and V 3 bases, and 10 bases lay outside the gene matches. CDR3 region: CASSSGPRTSGYNEQFF. In DNA, the CDR3 is TGTGCCAGCAGCTCAGGGCCCCGGACTAGCGGTTACAATGAGCAGTTCTTC.